The 31 T cell receptor beta chains in this list originate from one sample, sequenced in a study of T cells in tuberculosis. Time point meaning: new active TB diagnosis, blood taken before or within 7 days of starting treatment. Only in-frame clones appear in the TCRdb table, and some are missing; sequencing was by immunoSEQ multiplex PCR. Altogether 47,000 or so clones are present, about 95% being singletons, with the ten largest covering more than 1.4%. The material was PBMCs, obtained at tuberculosis diagnosis. These receptor sequences come from an adult with tuberculosis.

This rearrangement joins TRBV7-2 to TRBJ2-2, with D perhaps matching TRBD2 (6 bases). The CDR3 consists of 14 residues. The germline V and J ends were trimmed by 1 base and 7 bases, with 10 bases remaining between them. Germline V gives CDR1 SGHTA, CDR2 FQGNSA. Here the CDR3 reads CASSLDRGGGELFF. CDR3 sequence (DNA): TGTGCCAGCAGCTTAGATAGGGGAGGCGGGGAGCTGTTTTTT.

The V gene is TRBV5-1, the J gene TRBJ1-1; possible D gene TRBD1, 5 bases. V lost 7 bases to trimming and J lost 2 bases, with 15 bases between them. Germline V gene data show CDR1 as SGHRS and CDR2 as YFSETQ. The length of the CDR3 is 14 residues. CDR3 amino acids: CASARGVGNTEAFF. CDR3 nucleotides: TGCGCCAGCGCCCGGGGGGTGGGTAACACTGAAGCTTTCTTT.

This clone rates as medium-sized (0.01 to 0.1%). J is TRBJ2-7 and V is TRBV27, with D possibly being TRBD2 (5 bases). Germline V gene data show CDR1 as MNHEY and CDR2 as SMNVEV (reference sequence). Between the trimmed V and J ends, which lost 4 bases and 4 bases, there was a span of 11 bases. The CDR3 totals 13 residues. CDR3 protein: CASSSGPGYEQYF. Written as DNA, the CDR3 is TGTGCCAGCAGTTCGGGTCCGGGGTACGAGCAGTACTTC.

This clone occurred once. The V gene is TRBV2, the J gene TRBJ2-3, with a tentative D call TRBD1 (5 bases). Trimming pared 1 base from V and 0 bases from J, leaving 11 bases between. Germline CDR1 and CDR2: SNHLY and FYNNEI. This CDR3 is 16 amino acids long. The CDR3 loop reads CASSEEGSTSTDTQYF. CDR3 DNA: TGTGCCAGCAGTGAAGAGGGGTCTACAAGCACAGATACGCAGTATTTT.

The J gene is TRBJ2-7, the V gene TRBV29-1; 8 bases are a match to TRBD1. CDR1 is SQVTM and CDR2 is ANQGSEA in the germline V gene. The CDR3 is made up of 13 amino acids. J was trimmed by 3 bases and V by 6 bases; bases with no gene match: 7. The CDR3 nucleotides are TGCAGCGTCAAACCGACAGGGGACTACGAGCAGTACTTC. Amino acids: CSVKPTGDYEQYF.

This rearrangement joins TRBV7-9 to TRBJ2-1; tentative D call: TRBD1 (7 bases). Germline V CDR1 and CDR2: SEHNR, FQNEAQ (reference sequence). Trimming took off 5 bases at V and 4 bases at J, with 18 bases between the two ends. This CDR3 region has 16 residues. The CDR3 region has the DNA TGTGCCAGCAGCCGAAGCCAGGGGGGCGGTTACAATGAGCAGTTCTTC. Encoded protein: CASSRSQGGGYNEQFF.

The chain uses TRBV6-4 and TRBJ2-1; D is unclear. CDR3 size: 15 residues. V lost 2 bases and J 0 bases, leaving 8 bases between the germline ends. The V gene's germline CDR1 is MRHNA and CDR2 SNTAGT. The CDR3 loop is CASSDTDSSYNEQFF. CDR3 sequence (DNA): TGTGCCAGCAGTGACACAGATAGCTCCTACAATGAGCAGTTCTTC.

J is TRBJ1-4 and V is TRBV6-1, with a tentative D call TRBD1 (6 bases). The germline V gene encodes CDR1 MNHNS and CDR2 SASEGT. Trimming removed 6 bases at V and 5 bases at J, with 13 bases between. The CDR3 loop spans 14 amino acids. This CDR3 is CASRRGQQNEKLFF. CDR3 in DNA: TGTGCCAGCAGGAGAGGACAGCAAAATGAAAAACTGTTTTTT.

The rearrangement links TRBV19 to TRBJ1-1, with a possible D match to TRBD1 (5 bases). CDR3 length: 15 amino acids. CDR1 is LNHDA and CDR2 is SQIVND in the germline V gene (reference sequence). The V and J ends lost 5 bases and 7 bases respectively, with 20 bases between them. The CDR3 loop reads CASSPRGFGVNEAFF. The CDR3 bases are TGTGCCAGTAGTCCTCGGGGGTTCGGTGTTAATGAAGCTTTCTTT.

This chain joins TRBV11-2 and TRBJ1-2, with 9 nucleotides matching TRBD1. Germline CDR1 is SGHAT and CDR2 is FQNNGV. The V and J ends lost 5 bases and 2 bases, in that order; junction bases with no gene match: 9. The CDR3 sequence is 16 residues long. The CDR3: CASSPRGTGTNYGYTF. The CDR3, as DNA: TGTGCCAGCAGCCCGAGAGGGACAGGGACCAACTATGGCTACACCTTC.

The chain is built from TRBV27 and TRBJ2-2; 9 nucleotides line up with TRBD1. In germline, CDR1 is MNHEY, CDR2 SMNVEV (reference sequence). The V gene end was trimmed by 6 bases and the J gene end by 5 bases; junction bases not matched to a gene: 7. This CDR3 region has 15 residues. CDR3: CASRIGTGRTGELFF. In DNA form, the CDR3 reads TGTGCCAGCAGAATCGGGACAGGGCGAACCGGGGAGCTGTTTTTT.

The V call is TRBV7-9, the J call TRBJ2-7; 11 positions match TRBD2. The germline CDR1 and CDR2 sequences are SEHNR and FQNEAQ (reference sequence). The CDR3 has 16 amino acids. V was pared by 4 bases and J by 3 bases, with 8 bases of the junction left unmatched. CDR3 in DNA: TGTGCCAGCAGCTCGTCACTAGCGGGGGTTCTCTACGAGCAGTACTTC. Encoded protein: CASSSSLAGVLYEQYF.

The V and J genes are TRBV7-9 and TRBJ2-2; no definite D call. The length of the CDR3 is 12 residues. Germline values: CDR1 SEHNR, CDR2 FQNEAQ (reference sequence). Trimming cost V 5 bases and J 5 bases, with 6 bases left between them. Here the CDR3 DNA reads TGTGCCAGCAGCAGGAGAACCGGGGAGCTGTTTTTT. This sequence encodes CASSRRTGELFF.

The chain has TRBV27 and TRBJ2-7; 8 bases match TRBD1. The germline gives CDR1 MNHEY, CDR2 SMNVEV (reference sequence). V shed 2 bases, J shed 5 bases, and the junction held 8 bases outside the gene matches. The CDR3 sequence is 15 residues long. CDR3 residues: CASSLNFRGRDEQYF. For the CDR3, the DNA is TGTGCCAGCAGTTTAAACTTCAGGGGGCGGGACGAGCAGTACTTC.

The count of this clone is one. This rearrangement joins TRBV5-5 to TRBJ1-2; 7 nucleotides agree with TRBD1. Germline V gives CDR1 SGHKS, CDR2 YYEKEE (reference sequence). The CDR3 is 15 residues long. V dropped 0 bases and J dropped 3; count of bases not matched to a gene: 5. In DNA, the CDR3 is TGTGCCAGCAGCTTGGTGGGCAGGGGGGACTATGGCTACACCTTC. Its translation: CASSLVGRGDYGYTF.

The gene calls are TRBV19 and TRBJ2-7, with TRBD2 identical over 10 bases. Per germline, CDR1 LNHDA and CDR2 SQIVND (reference sequence). V shed 5 bases, J shed 7 bases, and the junction held 11 bases outside the gene matches. This CDR3 has 15 amino acids. CDR3 sequence: CASSRRLAGVGEQYF. The CDR3 coding sequence is TGTGCCAGTAGTCGAAGGCTAGCGGGAGTGGGAGAGCAGTACTTC.

The rearrangement joins TRBV2 to TRBJ2-7; 9 bases map to TRBD1. This CDR3 spans 14 amino acids. Germline CDR1 SNHLY, CDR2 FYNNEI. V trimming: 6 bases; J trimming: 3 bases; junction bases outside the gene matches: 6. CDR3 protein: CASRDGQGIYEQYF. The CDR3 nucleotides read TGTGCCAGCAGGGACGGACAGGGGATCTACGAGCAGTACTTC.

The chain couples TRBV2 to TRBJ2-7, with D possibly TRBD1 on 6 matching bases. CDR1 is SNHLY, CDR2 FYNNEI, per germline. With 6 bases removed from V and 6 bases from J, the gap between germline ends came to 9 bases. The CDR3 is 11 amino acids. In DNA form, the CDR3 reads TGTGCCAGCAGAAACAGGGTCGAGCAGTACTTC. Translated: CASRNRVEQYF.

The rearrangement links TRBV9 to TRBJ2-5; D gene uncertain. Germline-derived CDR1 and CDR2 are SGDLS and YYNGEE. With 0 bases removed from V and 5 bases from J, the gap between germline ends came to 11 bases. The CDR3 is 14 residues long. The DNA for the CDR3 is TGTGCCAGCAGCGTAGGCGACTCTGGGGAGACCCAGTACTTC. Translating gives CASSVGDSGETQYF.

A single count supports this clone. The chain has TRBV27 and TRBJ2-7; 8 bases match TRBD2. The CDR3 spans 14 residues. V lost 3 bases to trimming and J lost 3 bases; unmatched junction nucleotides: 4. Germline CDR1 reads MNHEY; CDR2 reads SMNVEV (reference sequence). DNA for the CDR3: TGTGCCAGCAGTTTGGTAGCGGGGTTCTACGAGCAGTACTTC. Protein sequence: CASSLVAGFYEQYF.

This chain joins TRBV7-3 and TRBJ2-2; 14 bases line up with TRBD2. The CDR3 is made up of 16 amino acids. Trimming cost V 5 bases and J 7 bases; bases outside gene matches: 6. Germline V gene lookup returns CDR1 SGHTA and CDR2 FQGTGA. The CDR3 reads CASSRGTSGSHGELFF. CDR3 nucleotide sequence: TGTGCCAGCAGCCGTGGGACTAGCGGGAGCCACGGGGAGCTGTTTTTT.

The rearrangement joins TRBV4-3 to TRBJ2-1; 10 bases map to TRBD2. Germline V CDR1 and CDR2: LGHNA, YSLEER. The trim removed 4 bases at V and 5 bases at J, leaving 11 bases unmatched. The CDR3 runs to 17 residues. This CDR3 is CASSPRATSGYDNEQFF. The CDR3 DNA reads TGCGCCAGCAGCCCCCGGGCGACTAGCGGGTATGACAATGAGCAGTTCTTC.

This chain joins TRBV9 and TRBJ2-1; D remains unclear. V lost 2 bases to trimming and J lost 0 bases, with 9 bases between them. Germline loops: CDR1 SGDLS, CDR2 YYNGEE. The CDR3 covers 15 residues. The CDR3 nucleotides read TGTGCCAGCAGCGTCCAACCCAGCTCCTACAATGAGCAGTTCTTC. It yields the protein CASSVQPSSYNEQFF. Variable domain in full (rest from reference TRBV9 and TRBJ2-1): DSGVTQTPKHLITATGQRVTLRCSPRSGDLSVYWYQQSLDQGLQFLIQYYNGEERAKGNILERFSAQQFPDLHSELNLSSLELGDSALYFCASSVQPSSYNEQFFGPGTRLTVL.

The chain has TRBV14 and TRBJ1-4; TRBD1 matches 11 bases. This CDR3 comprises 16 residues. V dropped 4 bases and J dropped 3; count of bases not matched to a gene: 4. Germline CDR1 reads SGHDN; CDR2 reads FVKESK. The chain's CDR3 is CASSRTGGSANEKLFF. Here the CDR3 DNA reads TGTGCCAGCAGCCGGACAGGGGGCAGTGCTAATGAAAAACTGTTTTTT.

The rearrangement uses TRBV21-1 and TRBJ1-2; the DNA was not compared with TRBD1, the D call given in the table. TRBV21-1 has pseudogene status. The CDR3 is made up of 14 amino acids. Written as DNA, the CDR3 is TGTGCCAGCAGCAAACCCGACAGGGCCTATGGCTACACCTTC. Translating it yields CASSKPDRAYGYTF.

This chain links TRBV7-9 with TRBJ2-7; D unresolved. Looked up from germline, CDR1 is SEHNR and CDR2 is FQNEAQ (reference sequence). The ends were cut back, 4 bases at V and 3 bases at J, with 10 bases in the middle. This CDR3 is 13 amino acids long. The DNA for the CDR3 is TGTGCCAGCAGCTCCCCTGCCAGCTACGAGCAGTACTTC. It encodes CASSSPASYEQYF.

This chain uses TRBV19 with TRBJ1-5; D is perhaps TRBD1 (6 bases). The V and J ends lost 5 bases and 5 bases respectively, with 13 bases between them. The CDR3 covers 14 residues. CDR1 LNHDA and CDR2 SQIVND come from the germline V gene (reference sequence). CDR3 bases: TGTGCCAGTAGTCCCACAGGGTTGCATCAGCCCCAGCATTTT. It specifies CASSPTGLHQPQHF.

The chain employs TRBV4-3 and TRBJ2-6; no firm D call. There are 17 residues in the CDR3. The germline V gene encodes CDR1 LGHNA and CDR2 YSLEER. Trimming removed 1 base from V and 0 bases from J, with 10 bases in between. For the CDR3, the DNA is TGCGCCAGCAGCCAAGGCCCCACGGGCTCTGGGGCCAACGTCCTGACTTTC. It yields the protein CASSQGPTGSGANVLTF.

The chain carries TRBV2 and TRBJ1-1, with TRBD1 matching over 9 bases. Trimming removed 9 bases from V and 4 bases from J; junction bases left unmatched: 6. The germline V gene encodes CDR1 SNHLY and CDR2 FYNNEI. This CDR3 has 13 amino acids. Here the CDR3 reads CARRDRGGTEAFF. The DNA of the CDR3 is TGTGCCAGGCGAGACAGGGGGGGCACTGAAGCTTTCTTT.

The chain recombines TRBV5-5 with TRBJ2-7; no clear D. V was trimmed by 3 bases and J by 0 bases, leaving 10 bases between them. The germline V gene encodes CDR1 SGHKS and CDR2 YYEKEE (reference sequence). This CDR3 region has 14 residues. The CDR3 region is CASSSTADSYEQYF. CDR3 nucleotide sequence: TGTGCCAGCAGCTCGACGGCGGACTCCTACGAGCAGTACTTC.

V usage is TRBV9 and J usage is TRBJ2-3; D possibly corresponds to TRBD1 (5 bases). This CDR3 has 11 residues. Looked up from germline, CDR1 is SGDLS and CDR2 is YYNGEE. The germline V and J ends were trimmed by 3 bases and 6 bases, with 5 bases remaining between them. The CDR3 here is CASSDRDTQYF. The CDR3 nucleotides are TGTGCCAGCAGCGACAGGGATACGCAGTATTTT.